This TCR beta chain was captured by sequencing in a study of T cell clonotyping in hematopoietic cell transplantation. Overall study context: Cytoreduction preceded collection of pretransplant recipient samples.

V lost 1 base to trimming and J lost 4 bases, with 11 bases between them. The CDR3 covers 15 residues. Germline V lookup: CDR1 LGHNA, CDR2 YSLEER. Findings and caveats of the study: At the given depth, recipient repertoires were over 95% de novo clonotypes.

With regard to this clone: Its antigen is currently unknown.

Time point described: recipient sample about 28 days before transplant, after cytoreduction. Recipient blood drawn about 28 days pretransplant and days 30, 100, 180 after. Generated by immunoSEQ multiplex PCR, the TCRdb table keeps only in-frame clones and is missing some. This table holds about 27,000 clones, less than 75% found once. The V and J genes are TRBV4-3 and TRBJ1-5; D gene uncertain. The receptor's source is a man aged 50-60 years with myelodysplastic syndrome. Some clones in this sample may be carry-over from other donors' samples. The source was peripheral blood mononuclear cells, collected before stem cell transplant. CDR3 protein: CASSQGQAGNQPQHF. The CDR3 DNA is TGCGCCAGCAGCCAAGGTCAAGCAGGTAATCAGCCCCAGCATTTT.